Listed here is a single TCR beta chain. The sample comes from a study of shared clonotypes between healthy human individuals. V was clipped by 6 bases and J by 5 bases, with 19 bases between them. Germline V lookup: CDR1 SQVTM, CDR2 ANQGSEA. The CDR3 contains 14 residues. Sequencing was at deep level. Repertoires were generated with immunoSEQ multiplex PCR, while TCRdb's copy carries only in-frame clones and drops some. Of about 960,000 clones in the sample, about 80% were seen once. Study donors comprised healthy, HIV-negative adults devoid of recent acute infection or vaccination. Material: memory CD4+ T cells sorted from blood. Indicated subset: CD45RA-negative fraction. The V gene is TRBV29-1, the J gene TRBJ2-5; perhaps TRBD2 as D (8 bases). This sequence originates from a man between 18 and 29 years old in good health. CDR3 in amino acids: CSVAGGQFYETQYF. DNA for the CDR3: TGCAGCGTGGCGGGGGGACAGTTCTATGAGACCCAGTACTTC.